Each of the 14 T cell receptor beta chains below was sequenced from the same sample in a study of blood T cell repertoires in COVID-19 (TCRdb year 2020). Library creation used the immunoSEQ multiplex PCR assay. The clones in this table, taken by TCRdb from immuneACCESS, are in-frame only. Not every clone is retained; where verified, under half of the shortfall comes from an unresolved V gene, and the cause of the rest is unknown. The sample table records 150,000 to 250,000 clones; approximately 86% of these occur just once. The ten biggest clones cover more than 2% of the sample. The sample was PBMCs or T cells enriched from blood (not recorded which). The receptors here all came from a woman aged 25 to 45 who had recovered from COVID-19.

This clone appeared once. The chain carries TRBV5-1 and TRBJ2-7, with TRBD2 as a possible D gene (7 bases). V was cut by 0 bases and J by 1 base, with 17 bases left in between. Germline V lookup: CDR1 SGHRS, CDR2 YFSETQ. The CDR3 runs to 17 residues. The CDR3: CASSLVVVAGASYEQYF. In DNA form, the CDR3 reads TGCGCCAGCAGCTTGGTGGTTGTGGCGGGGGCATCCTACGAGCAGTACTTC.

The rearrangement joins TRBV7-3 to TRBJ1-1; TRBD1 matches 8 bases. The CDR3 length is 14 residues. Unmatched junction bases numbered 3, after V lost 3 bases and J lost 3 bases. The germline CDR1 and CDR2 sequences are SGHTA and FQGTGA. The CDR3 protein is CASSLDRVYTEAFF. CDR3 DNA sequence: TGTGCCAGCAGCTTGGACAGGGTATACACTGAAGCTTTCTTT.

In its sample, this clone was seen a few times. The chain joins TRBV7-3 to TRBJ2-3; TRBD1 aligns across 10 bases. The V gene's germline CDR1 is SGHTA and CDR2 FQGTGA. The CDR3 length is 18 residues. J lost 5 bases, V lost 4 bases, and 15 bases had no gene match. This CDR3 is CASSSLSTGGEMGDTQYF. The CDR3 bases are TGTGCCAGCAGCTCGCTCTCGACAGGGGGCGAAATGGGAGATACGCAGTATTTT.

This sequence joins TRBV2 and TRBJ1-5; D not resolved. Germline CDR1 is SNHLY and CDR2 is FYNNEI. CDR3 size: 15 residues. Trimming removed 7 bases at V and 2 bases at J, with 15 bases between. This CDR3 reads CASTPGWGGNQPQHF. The CDR3, as DNA: TGTGCCAGCACCCCTGGTTGGGGAGGCAATCAGCCCCAGCATTTT.

The chain is built from TRBV6-5 and TRBJ2-7; TRBD1 matches at 7 bases. J was trimmed by 3 bases and V by 6 bases; bases with no gene match: 8. There are 14 residues in the CDR3. Germline CDR1 MNHEY, CDR2 SVGAGI. CDR3 amino acids: CASRAGTVLYEQYF. CDR3 nucleotides: TGTGCCAGCAGGGCCGGGACAGTTCTCTACGAGCAGTACTTC.

The chain combines TRBV7-3 with TRBJ2-7; the D gene is possibly TRBD2 (6 bases). The V end was cut by 3 bases, the J end by 5 bases, with 11 bases between. Germline V gene sequence: CDR1 SGHTA, CDR2 FQGTGA. The CDR3 spans 13 residues. Here the CDR3 reads CASSLIGGDEQYF. In nucleotides, the CDR3 is TGTGCCAGCAGCTTGATAGGAGGGGACGAGCAGTACTTC.

The chain has TRBV7-2 and TRBJ2-3; 10 nucleotides match TRBD2. V lost 5 bases and J lost 0; bases outside the gene matches: 5. The CDR3 extends over 16 amino acids. Germline CDR1 and CDR2: SGHTA and FQGNSA. The CDR3 DNA follows: TGTGCCAGCAGCGAACTAGCGGGGTCTAGCACAGATACGCAGTATTTT. Translated: CASSELAGSSTDTQYF.

The genes are TRBV5-6 and TRBJ2-1; D remains unclear. CDR3 length equals 14 residues. Germline loops: CDR1 SGHDT, CDR2 YYEEEE. The V end was cut by 0 bases, the J end by 2 bases, with 6 bases between. CDR3 bases: TGTGCCAGCAGCTTGGACTACCCCTACAATGAGCAGTTCTTC. As protein: CASSLDYPYNEQFF.

The J gene is TRBJ1-1, the V gene TRBV28; D gene uncertain. Trimming took off 5 bases at V and 5 bases at J, with 9 bases between the two ends. Germline V gene lookup returns CDR1 MDHEN and CDR2 SYDVKM. CDR3 length equals 12 residues. CDR3 sequence (DNA): TGTGCCAGCAGTAGGCGGGGAACTGAAGCTTTCTTT. Encoded protein: CASSRRGTEAFF.

The gene calls are TRBV7-2 and TRBJ2-5; 8 bases agree with TRBD2. V gave up 8 bases and J gave up 1 base; unmatched junction bases: 9. The V gene's germline CDR1 is SGHTA and CDR2 FQGNSA. The CDR3 totals 15 residues. The CDR3 DNA reads as TGTGCCAGCTCCTGGGTAGCGGGGAGCCAAGAGACCCAGTACTTC. It codes for CASSWVAGSQETQYF.

This clone occurred once. CDR3 protein: CASHRGEGVEAFF. DNA for the CDR3: TGTGCCAGCCACAGGGGGGAAGGAGTTGAAGCTTTCTTT. The chain joins TRBV6-6 to TRBJ1-1, with TRBD1 matching 8 bases. The germline V gene has CDR1 MNHNY and CDR2 SVGAGI (reference sequence). The CDR3 length is 13 residues. Unmatched junction bases numbered 9, after V lost 8 bases and J lost 7 bases.

This clone showed up just once. The V and J genes are TRBV7-8 and TRBJ2-1, with D possibly TRBD2 on 6 matching bases. Trimming removed 6 bases from V and 5 bases from J, with 11 bases in between. Germline V CDR1 and CDR2: SGHVS, FQNEAQ. This CDR3 spans 13 amino acids. CDR3 loop: CASSMLAHNEQFF. CDR3 nucleotides: TGTGCCAGCAGTATGCTAGCGCACAATGAGCAGTTCTTC.

The rearrangement uses TRBV6-5 and TRBJ2-5, with a tentative D call TRBD1 (5 bases). The CDR3 totals 11 residues. CDR1 and CDR2 from the germline V gene are MNHEY and SVGAGI. With 6 bases removed from V and 9 bases from J, the gap between germline ends came to 11 bases. The CDR3 nucleotides are TGTGCCAGCAGCTTACAGGACCCCCAGTACTTC. It codes for CASSLQDPQYF.

This clone has just one count. The same CDR3 arises from other DNA sequences in this sample as well. This rearrangement joins TRBV18 to TRBJ1-5; 8 bases agree with TRBD1. Germline V gene data show CDR1 as KGHSH and CDR2 as LQKENI. V gave up 4 bases and J gave up 4 bases; unmatched junction bases: 3. CDR3 length equals 14 residues. This CDR3 is CASSLQGANQPQHF. Written as DNA, the CDR3 is TGTGCCAGCTCACTGCAGGGGGCGAATCAGCCCCAGCATTTT.